This T cell receptor beta chain was found in a study of shared clonotypes between healthy human individuals. At the level of the study: CD4 naive and memory got three plates each, CD8 naive two, CD8 memory one.

Study results and limitations: Collection of samples was limited to blood; tissue repertoires likely differ.

Terminally differentiated effector memory CD45RA+ cells were excluded by CCR7 positive selection of CD45RO-negative cells. Using immunoSEQ multiplex PCR, the repertoire was profiled, and TCRdb retains in-frame clones only, with some absent. The data hold some 2,000,000 clones, with just under 95% observed a single time. About this clone: Its cognate antigen is unknown.

The sequence derives from a man between 18 and 35 years old in good health. The sequencing sample was made of naive CD8+ T cells sorted from blood.

The DNA for the CDR3 is TGTGCCAGCAGTTTGGGAGTGGCCCAAGAGACCCAGTACTTC. Translated: CASSLGVAQETQYF. V usage is TRBV27 and J usage is TRBJ2-5, with D possibly matching TRBD2 (5 bases). Trimming stripped 3 bases from V and 1 base from J, with 9 bases between. The CDR3 contains 14 residues. Germline CDR1 MNHEY, CDR2 SMNVEV (reference sequence).